This T cell receptor beta chain was identified in a study of early stage breast cancer tumors. The table came from immunoSEQ multiplex PCR; TCRdb's copy has only in-frame clones and leaves some out. The sample has 2,000 to 3,000 clones, approximately 62% seen once. V lost 6 bases and J 0 bases, leaving 8 bases between the germline ends. Per the germline V gene, CDR1 is MNHEY and CDR2 is SMNVEV (reference sequence). The length of the CDR3 is 13 residues. The TCR comes from a person aged 45 to 60 with breast cancer. The genes are TRBV27 and TRBJ1-1; D is uncertain. Input material: normal breast tissue next to the tumor. CDR3 region: CASRPHLNTEAFF. CDR3 sequence (DNA): TGTGCCAGCAGGCCGCATTTGAACACTGAAGCTTTCTTT.